This TCR beta chain was recovered during a study of blood T cell repertoires in COVID-19. Across the study: The samples span acute and convalescent COVID-19 from the United States, Italy and Spain.

The CDR3 length is 13 residues. The V and J ends lost 11 bases and 11 bases respectively, with 24 bases between them. From germline, CDR1 is MDHEN and CDR2 SYDVKM. Original analysis: Reference gene primer amplification gave nucleated cell count estimates. Measured with immunoSEQ multiplex PCR; TCRdb has only the in-frame clones, and not every one. V and J calls and clone size follow that table, whereas D and trimming were derived from the DNA. The sample lists approximately 290,000 clones; around 89% were seen once. The rearrangement links TRBV28 to TRBJ1-2; D gene ambiguous. The sample comprised peripheral blood. This receptor was identified in a man aged 25-40 years with acute or convalescent COVID-19. CDR3 loop: CAGLDTSGFTYTF. CDR3 DNA: TGTGCCGGTCTTGACACTTCAGGTTTTACGTACACCTTC.